Following are 31 T cell receptor beta chains from one sample sequenced in a study of blood T cell repertoires in COVID-19. This table comes from immunoSEQ multiplex PCR, and its TCRdb copy is limited to in-frame clones, with some not included. The sample holds 150,000 to 180,000 clones; 65% to 90% are singletons and the top ten take over 10%. The sequenced sample was peripheral blood. The origin of the receptors is a woman in her fifties or sixties with COVID-19, enrolled during active disease.

This chain links TRBV4-1 with TRBJ1-2, with 7 bases identical to TRBD1. The CDR3 contains 16 residues. Germline V lookup: CDR1 MGHRA, CDR2 YSYEKL. V shed 2 bases, J shed 1 base, and the junction held 7 bases outside the gene matches. CDR3 residues: CASSQKGDSINYGYTF. The DNA of the CDR3 is TGCGCCAGCAGCCAAAAAGGGGACAGCATTAACTATGGCTACACCTTC.

The rearrangement uses TRBV27 and TRBJ2-7, with a weak D call TRBD1 (6 bases). Germline V CDR1 and CDR2: MNHEY, SMNVEV (reference sequence). The CDR3 extends over 12 amino acids. DNA of the CDR3: TGTGCCAGCTCCGACAGGAGGTCCCGCAAGAACGTC. This sequence encodes CASSDRRSRKNV.

This clone showed up just once. CDR3 in amino acids: CASSLGQHNQPQHF. The CDR3 DNA sequence: TGTGCCAGCAGTTTGGGACAGCACAATCAGCCCCAGCATTTT. This chain links TRBV6-5 with TRBJ1-5; TRBD1 matches 7 bases. The germline V gene has CDR1 MNHEY and CDR2 SVGAGI. The CDR3 contains 14 residues. Trimming at V came to 4 bases and at J to 3 bases, leaving 3 bases not matched to a gene.

This clone has only a few counts. The gene calls are TRBV19 and TRBJ1-2, with unresolved D. Per germline, CDR1 LNHDA and CDR2 SQIVND (reference sequence). The CDR3 is 15 residues long. Trimming cost V 5 bases and J 4 bases, with 17 bases left between them. The CDR3 region is CASSHTRDNSYGYTF. CDR3 DNA: TGTGCCAGTAGTCACACCCGGGATAATTCCTATGGCTACACCTTC.

This chain links TRBV7-8 with TRBJ1-2; D not certain. Trimming removed 2 bases from V and 10 bases from J, with 14 bases in between. Germline CDR1 reads SGHVS; CDR2 reads FQNEAQ. The CDR3 totals 13 residues. CDR3 loop: CASSLNSNQAYTF. CDR3 sequence (DNA): TGTGCCAGCAGCTTAAATTCGAATCAGGCCTACACCTTC.

As for this clone: The same CDR3 also results from other DNA sequences found in this sample. The CDR3 sequence: CASSQLDQPQHF. CDR3 in DNA: TGTGCCAGCAGCCAGTTAGATCAGCCCCAGCATTTT. This rearrangement joins TRBV3-1 (or the pseudogene TRBV3-2) to TRBJ1-5; D is unclear. The CDR3 runs to 12 residues. V was clipped by 3 bases and J by 5 bases, with 5 bases between them. Germline CDR1 LGHDT, CDR2 YNNKEL (reference sequence).

The gene calls are TRBV3-1 (or the pseudogene TRBV3-2) and TRBJ2-1; D unclear. Germline V CDR1 and CDR2: LGHDT, YNNKEL (reference sequence). There are 14 residues in the CDR3. V dropped 1 base and J dropped 8 bases, with 12 bases sitting between them. As DNA, the CDR3 is TGTGCCAGCAGCCAAGCCGCGGCTGCCCATGAGCAGTTCTTC. Translation gives CASSQAAAAHEQFF.

This chain joins TRBV6-5 and TRBJ1-5; no clear D. This CDR3 spans 14 amino acids. The germline gives CDR1 MNHEY, CDR2 SVGAGI. The V end lost 10 bases, the J end lost 3 bases, and 16 bases lay between the germline ends. The CDR3, as DNA: TGTGCCACCCTCGGTATCATCCTCAATCAGCCCCAGCATTTT. Translated: CATLGIILNQPQHF.

This clone was recorded once. At one end the junction does not follow the germline gene, possibly because of a read error. The V call is TRBV7-7, the J call TRBJ2-3; 10 bases align to TRBD1. Germline CDR1 is SSHAT and CDR2 is FNYEAQ (reference sequence). The length of the CDR3 is 15 residues. CDR3 bases: TGTGCTAGCAGCTCAGGACAGGGGGGCACAGATACGCAGTATTTT. This translates into CASSSGQGGTDTQYF.

This clone has more than one count but fewer than ten. The chain joins TRBV9 to TRBJ1-2; 7 bases map to TRBD1. Germline-derived CDR1 and CDR2 are SGDLS and YYNGEE. This CDR3 is 13 amino acids long. With 3 bases clipped from V and 4 bases from J, the junction kept 3 bases outside the gene matches. Here the CDR3 DNA reads TGTGCCAGCAGCGCACAGGGGCTCTATGGCTACACCTTC. The encoded protein is CASSAQGLYGYTF.

V and J are TRBV14 and TRBJ2-2; unclear D gene. This CDR3 contains 13 residues. Germline V gives CDR1 SGHDN, CDR2 FVKESK. The V gene lost 3 bases and the J gene lost 2 bases, with 4 bases spanning the gap. The CDR3 bases are TGTGCCAGCAGCCATAAAAACACCGGGGAGCTGTTTTTT. It is translated as CASSHKNTGELFF. Drawing the rest from reference TRBV14 and TRBJ2-2, the complete variable domain is EAGVTQFPSHSVIEKGQTVTLRCDPISGHDNLYWYRRVMGKEIKFLLHFVKESKQDESGMPNNRFLAERTGGTYSTLKVQPAELEDSGVYFCASSHKNTGELFFGEGSRLTVL.

V usage is TRBV19 and J usage is TRBJ2-3; 11 bases map to TRBD2. The V and J ends lost 5 bases and 9 bases, in that order; junction bases with no gene match: 10. Germline assignment: CDR1 LNHDA and CDR2 SQIVND (reference sequence). CDR3 length: 15 residues. This chain's CDR3 is CASSLLAGEVLTQYF. DNA of the CDR3: TGTGCCAGTAGTTTACTAGCGGGAGAGGTTCTCACGCAGTATTTT.

The V and J genes are TRBV14 and TRBJ1-3, with D perhaps TRBD1 (5 bases). Germline CDR1 SGHDN, CDR2 FVKESK. This CDR3 is 17 amino acids long. V gave up 1 base and J gave up 1 base, with 14 bases separating them. The CDR3 nucleotides are TGTGCCAGCAGCCAAGTTCGGGGGATTGGTTCTGGAAACACCATATATTTT. Translating gives CASSQVRGIGSGNTIYF. The full variable domain, with the rest looked up from reference TRBV14 and TRBJ1-3, is EAGVTQFPSHSVIEKGQTVTLRCDPISGHDNLYWYRRVMGKEIKFLLHFVKESKQDESGMPNNRFLAERTGGTYSTLKVQPAELEDSGVYFCASSQVRGIGSGNTIYFGEGSWLTVV.

This chain uses TRBV4-1 with TRBJ2-1; 12 bases are a match to TRBD2. CDR3 length: 18 amino acids. CDR1 is MGHRA and CDR2 is YSYEKL in the germline V gene. The V gene end was trimmed by 0 bases and the J gene end by 5 bases; junction bases not matched to a gene: 8. The CDR3 DNA reads as TGCGCCAGCAGCCAAGAGGGCGTTCTAGCGGGAGGGAACAATGAGCAGTTCTTC. Translating gives CASSQEGVLAGGNNEQFF.

This chain connects TRBV5-1 to TRBJ2-7; 9 nucleotides line up with TRBD1. The CDR3 loop spans 15 amino acids. V was pared by 0 bases and J by 4 bases, with 5 bases of the junction left unmatched. Germline V gene data show CDR1 as SGHRS and CDR2 as YFSETQ. This CDR3 is CASSLANRGQYEQYV. As DNA, the CDR3 is TGCGCCAGCAGCTTGGCGAACAGGGGGCAGTACGAGCAGTACGTC.

CDR3 residues: CAHENEKLFF. DNA of the CDR3: TGTGCCCATGAGAATGAAAAACTGTTTTTT. This chain uses TRBV30 with TRBJ1-4; D not resolved. Germline CDR1 GTSNPN, CDR2 SVGIG (reference sequence). Deletions cut 8 bases from V and 5 bases from J, with 6 bases between. The CDR3 contains 10 residues.

The V gene is TRBV3-1 (or the pseudogene TRBV3-2), the J gene TRBJ1-2, with 8 bases lining up with TRBD1. This CDR3 is 13 amino acids long. From germline, CDR1 is LGHDT and CDR2 YNNKEL (reference sequence). With V trimmed by 5 bases and J by 6 bases, 5 bases remained unmatched. The CDR3 region is CASSFRQGNGYTF. For the CDR3, the DNA is TGTGCCAGCAGCTTCCGACAGGGGAATGGCTACACCTTC.

This chain joins TRBV7-2 and TRBJ2-7, with 7 bases identical to TRBD1. The CDR3 contains 14 residues. Germline V gene sequence: CDR1 SGHTA, CDR2 FQGNSA. V lost 4 bases to trimming and J lost 0 bases; unmatched junction nucleotides: 3. The CDR3 sequence is CASSWTGRSYEQYF. The CDR3, as DNA: TGTGCCAGCAGCTGGACAGGCCGCTCCTACGAGCAGTACTTC.

A remark on this clone: In the same sample, other DNA sequences code for this CDR3. J is TRBJ2-2 and V is TRBV5-1; a possible D gene is TRBD1 (5 bases). The CDR3 runs 15 residues. Deletions cut 0 bases from V and 2 bases from J, with 8 bases between. The germline gives CDR1 SGHRS, CDR2 YFSETQ. CDR3 in amino acids: CASSLGRTNTGELFF. The CDR3 DNA follows: TGCGCCAGCAGCTTGGGGCGGACAAACACCGGGGAGCTGTTTTTT.

The chain combines TRBV19 with TRBJ1-5; D gene uncertain. This CDR3 has 17 residues. In germline, CDR1 is LNHDA, CDR2 SQIVND (reference sequence). Trimming cost V 5 bases and J 1 base, with 18 bases left between them. CDR3 coding DNA: TGTGCCAGTAGTCCTCGGGGAGGCCCGGGGAGCAATCAGCCCCAGCATTTT. Residues: CASSPRGGPGSNQPQHF.

This rearrangement joins TRBV7-2 to TRBJ2-1; the D gene is possibly TRBD2 (5 bases). V lost 0 bases, J lost 2 bases, and 8 bases lay in between. Germline CDR1 SGHTA, CDR2 FQGNSA. The CDR3 is 15 residues long. CDR3 nucleotide sequence: TGTGCCAGCAGCTTAGCAGCGGCTGCCTACAATGAGCAGTTCTTC. Translated, it gives CASSLAAAAYNEQFF. Drawing the rest from reference TRBV7-2 and TRBJ2-1, the complete variable domain is GAGVSQSPSNKVTEKGKDVELRCDPISGHTALYWYRQSLGQGLEFLIYFQGNSAPDKSGLPSDRFSAERTGGSVSTLTIQRTQQEDSAVYLCASSLAAAAYNEQFFGPGTRLTVL.

The rearrangement links TRBV27 to TRBJ1-2, with unresolved D. This CDR3 has 14 amino acids. V was shortened by 5 bases and J by 7 bases, with 17 bases between the two germline ends. Germline CDR1 MNHEY, CDR2 SMNVEV (reference sequence). CDR3 amino acids: CASSDTGGPRGYTF. CDR3 bases: TGTGCCAGCAGTGACACGGGCGGGCCGCGTGGCTACACCTTC.

This clone occurred once. This sequence joins TRBV19 and TRBJ2-7; D gene unclear. The germline V gene has CDR1 LNHDA and CDR2 SQIVND (reference sequence). The CDR3 is 12 amino acids. V was trimmed by 3 bases and J by 6 bases, leaving 9 bases between them. CDR3 in amino acids: CASSMGAFEQYF. The CDR3 DNA follows: TGTGCCAGTAGTATGGGCGCCTTCGAGCAGTACTTC.

This clone was seen more than once but under ten times. The chain joins TRBV11-2 to TRBJ1-2, with a tentative D call TRBD1 (5 bases). The V end lost 1 base, the J end lost 8 bases, and 11 bases lay between the germline ends. Germline assignment: CDR1 SGHAT and CDR2 FQNNGV. The CDR3 has 13 residues. The CDR3 here is CASSLGGPAGYTF. CDR3 in DNA: TGTGCCAGCAGCTTAGGGGGCCCGGCGGGCTACACCTTC.

The chain has TRBV5-5 and TRBJ2-6; TRBD1 agrees at 7 bases. From germline, CDR1 is SGHKS and CDR2 YYEKEE (reference sequence). The CDR3 sequence is 16 residues long. J lost 2 bases, V lost 5 bases, and 7 bases had no gene match. The CDR3 loop is CASSPTQGAGANVLTF. The DNA of the CDR3 is TGTGCCAGCAGTCCAACCCAGGGGGCTGGGGCCAACGTCCTGACTTTC.

The chain carries TRBV6-5 and TRBJ1-5; the D is unclear. V was trimmed by 4 bases and J by 7 bases, leaving 11 bases between them. The CDR3 spans 13 residues. Germline V gene sequence: CDR1 MNHEY, CDR2 SVGAGI. CDR3 nucleotides: TGTGCCAGCAGTTTCAGCGGGAAACAGCCCCAGCATTTT. Translating it yields CASSFSGKQPQHF.

J is TRBJ1-2 and V is TRBV4-2; 7 bases map to TRBD1. V was clipped by 0 bases and J by 4 bases; unmatched bases: 11. The CDR3 extends over 17 amino acids. In germline, CDR1 is LGHNA, CDR2 YNFKEQ. DNA of the CDR3: TGTGCCAGCAGCCAAGATGAAACCGGGACAGTGCTCTATGGCTACACCTTC. Its protein is CASSQDETGTVLYGYTF.

This chain links TRBV7-3 with TRBJ2-6; a weak D match, TRBD2 (5 bases). Trimming removed 5 bases from V and 2 bases from J, with 10 bases in between. The CDR3 sequence is 15 residues long. Germline V gene sequence: CDR1 SGHTA, CDR2 FQGTGA. DNA of the CDR3: TGTGCCAGCAGCCTCCAGAGGGCTGGGGCCAACGTCCTGACTTTC. Translated, it gives CASSLQRAGANVLTF. The whole variable domain, remainder taken from reference TRBV7-3 and TRBJ2-6, is GAGVSQTPSNKVTEKGKYVELRCDPISGHTALYWYRQSLGQGPEFLIYFQGTGAADDSGLPNDRFFAVRPEGSVSTLKIQRTERGDSAVYLCASSLQRAGANVLTFGAGSRLTVL.

The chain employs TRBV19 and TRBJ2-7, with 10 bases lining up with TRBD1. CDR1 is LNHDA and CDR2 is SQIVND in the germline V gene (reference sequence). Trimming removed 5 bases from V and 3 bases from J; junction bases left unmatched: 4. The CDR3 extends over 14 amino acids. CDR3 region: CASSRDRGGYEQYF. The CDR3 DNA is TGTGCCAGTAGTCGGGACAGGGGAGGCTACGAGCAGTACTTC. Full variable domain (remainder filled in from reference TRBV19 and TRBJ2-7): DGGITQSPKYLFRKEGQNVTLSCEQNLNHDAMYWYRQDPGQGLRLIYYSQIVNDFQKGDIAEGYSVSREKKESFPLTVTSAQKNPTAFYLCASSRDRGGYEQYFGPGTRLTVT.

This clone has only a few counts. The genes are TRBV11-1 and TRBJ1-1; possibly TRBD1 for D (5 bases). This CDR3 is built from 14 residues. CDR1 is SGHAT and CDR2 is FQDESV in the germline V gene (reference sequence). V was shortened by 1 base and J by 2 bases, with 8 bases between the two germline ends. Here the CDR3 DNA reads TGTGCCAGCAGCTTAGTTCAGGGAAACACTGAAGCTTTCTTT. Translated, it gives CASSLVQGNTEAFF.

This clone was picked up one time. The chain couples TRBV5-1 to TRBJ2-2; a weak D match, TRBD2 (5 bases). The CDR3 runs 15 residues. Trimming took 0 bases from V and 6 from J, leaving 12 bases between them. Germline assignment: CDR1 SGHRS and CDR2 YFSETQ. The CDR3 is CASSLAGFLSGELFF. The CDR3 DNA reads as TGCGCCAGCAGCTTGGCGGGGTTTCTCTCCGGGGAGCTGTTTTTT.